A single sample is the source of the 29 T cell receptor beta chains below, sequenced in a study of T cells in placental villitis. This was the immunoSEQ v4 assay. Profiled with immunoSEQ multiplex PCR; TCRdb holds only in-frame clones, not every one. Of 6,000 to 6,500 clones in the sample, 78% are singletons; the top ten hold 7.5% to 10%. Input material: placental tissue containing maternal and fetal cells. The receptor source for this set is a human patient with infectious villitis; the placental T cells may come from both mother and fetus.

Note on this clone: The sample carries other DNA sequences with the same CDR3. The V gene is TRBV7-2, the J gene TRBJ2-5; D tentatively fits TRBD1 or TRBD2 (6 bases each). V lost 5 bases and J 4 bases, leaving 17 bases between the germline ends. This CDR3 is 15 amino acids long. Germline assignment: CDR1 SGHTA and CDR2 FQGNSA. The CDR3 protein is CASSPMGGGGETQYF. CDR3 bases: TGTGCCAGCAGCCCCATGGGGGGCGGAGGAGAGACCCAGTACTTC.

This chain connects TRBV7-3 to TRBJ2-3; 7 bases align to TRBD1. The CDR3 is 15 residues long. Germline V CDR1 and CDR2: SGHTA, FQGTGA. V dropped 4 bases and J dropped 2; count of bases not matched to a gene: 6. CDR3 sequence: CASSSVTGPTDTQYF. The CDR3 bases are TGTGCCAGCAGCTCCGTGACAGGGCCCACAGATACGCAGTATTTT.

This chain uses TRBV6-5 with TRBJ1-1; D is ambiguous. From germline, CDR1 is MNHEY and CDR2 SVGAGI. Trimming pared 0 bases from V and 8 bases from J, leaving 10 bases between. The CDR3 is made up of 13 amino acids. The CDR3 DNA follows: TGTGCCAGCAGTTACTCGGAGAAGGCGGAAGCTTTCTTT. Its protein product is CASSYSEKAEAFF.

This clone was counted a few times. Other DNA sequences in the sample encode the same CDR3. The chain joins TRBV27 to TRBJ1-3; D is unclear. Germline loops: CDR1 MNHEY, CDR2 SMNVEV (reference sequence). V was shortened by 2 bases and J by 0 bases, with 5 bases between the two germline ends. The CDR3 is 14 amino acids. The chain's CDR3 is CASSLTPSGNTIYF. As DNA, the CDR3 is TGTGCCAGCAGTTTAACTCCCTCTGGAAACACCATATATTTT.

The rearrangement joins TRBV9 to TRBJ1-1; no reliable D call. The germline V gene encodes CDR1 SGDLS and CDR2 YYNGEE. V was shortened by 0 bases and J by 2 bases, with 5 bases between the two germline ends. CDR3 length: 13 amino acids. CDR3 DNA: TGTGCCAGCAGCGTAGGAAGTAACACTGAAGCTTTCTTT. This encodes CASSVGSNTEAFF. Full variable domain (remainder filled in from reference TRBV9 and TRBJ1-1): DSGVTQTPKHLITATGQRVTLRCSPRSGDLSVYWYQQSLDQGLQFLIQYYNGEERAKGNILERFSAQQFPDLHSELNLSSLELGDSALYFCASSVGSNTEAFFGQGTRLTVV.

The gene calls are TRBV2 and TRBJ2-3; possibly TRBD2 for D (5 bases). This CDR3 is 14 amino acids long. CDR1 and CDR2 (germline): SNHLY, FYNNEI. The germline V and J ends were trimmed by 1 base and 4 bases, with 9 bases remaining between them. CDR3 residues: CASSEVSVSDTQYF. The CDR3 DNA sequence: TGTGCCAGCAGTGAAGTTAGCGTATCAGATACGCAGTATTTT.

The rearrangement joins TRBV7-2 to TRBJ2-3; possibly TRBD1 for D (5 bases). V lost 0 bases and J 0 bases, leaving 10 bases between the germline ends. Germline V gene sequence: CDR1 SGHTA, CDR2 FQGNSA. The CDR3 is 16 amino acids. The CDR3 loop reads CASSLAPHRSTDTQYF. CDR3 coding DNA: TGTGCCAGCAGCTTAGCGCCTCACAGGAGCACAGATACGCAGTATTTT.

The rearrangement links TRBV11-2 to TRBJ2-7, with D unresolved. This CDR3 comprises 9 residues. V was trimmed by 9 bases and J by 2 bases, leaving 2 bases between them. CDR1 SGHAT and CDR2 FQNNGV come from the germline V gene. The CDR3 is CARTYEQYF. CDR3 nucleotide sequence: TGTGCCAGGACCTACGAGCAGTACTTC.

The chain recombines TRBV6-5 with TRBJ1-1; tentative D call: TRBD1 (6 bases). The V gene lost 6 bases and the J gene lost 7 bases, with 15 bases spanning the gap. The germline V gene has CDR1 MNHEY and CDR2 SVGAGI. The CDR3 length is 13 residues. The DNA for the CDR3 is TGTGCCAGCAGAACCACAGGGCGGAGTGAAGCTTTCTTT. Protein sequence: CASRTTGRSEAFF.

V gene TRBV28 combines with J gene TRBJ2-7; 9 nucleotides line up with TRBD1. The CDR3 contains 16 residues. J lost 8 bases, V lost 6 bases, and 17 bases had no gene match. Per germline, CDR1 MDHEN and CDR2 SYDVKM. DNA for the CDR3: TGTGCCAGCAGCCCCAGCGGGGACAGGGTTTATTCGAAGCAGTACTTC. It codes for CASSPSGDRVYSKQYF.

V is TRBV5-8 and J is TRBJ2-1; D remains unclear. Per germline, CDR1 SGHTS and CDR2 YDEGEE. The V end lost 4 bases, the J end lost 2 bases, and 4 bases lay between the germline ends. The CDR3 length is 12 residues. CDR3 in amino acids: CASSHTYNEQFF. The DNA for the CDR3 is TGTGCCAGCAGCCACACCTACAATGAGCAGTTCTTC.

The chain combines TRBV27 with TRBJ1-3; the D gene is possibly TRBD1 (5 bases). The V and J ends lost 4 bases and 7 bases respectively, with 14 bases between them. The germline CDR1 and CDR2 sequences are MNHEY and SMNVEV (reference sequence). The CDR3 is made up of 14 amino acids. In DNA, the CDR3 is TGTGCCAGCAGTTCCGGGACCGGGAGGAACACCATATATTTT. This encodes CASSSGTGRNTIYF.

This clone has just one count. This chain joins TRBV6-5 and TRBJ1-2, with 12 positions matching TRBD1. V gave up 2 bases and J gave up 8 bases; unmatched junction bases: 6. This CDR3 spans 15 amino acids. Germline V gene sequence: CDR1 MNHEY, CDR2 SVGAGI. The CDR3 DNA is TGTGCCAGCAGTTACGGGGGACAGGGGGCGGTCGGCTACACCTTC. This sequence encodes CASSYGGQGAVGYTF.

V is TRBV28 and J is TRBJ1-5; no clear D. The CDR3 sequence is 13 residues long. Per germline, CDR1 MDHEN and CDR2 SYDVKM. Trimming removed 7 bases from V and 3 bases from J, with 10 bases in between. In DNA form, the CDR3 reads TGTGCCAGCACAAGGGCCCACAATCAGCCCCAGCATTTT. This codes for CASTRAHNQPQHF.

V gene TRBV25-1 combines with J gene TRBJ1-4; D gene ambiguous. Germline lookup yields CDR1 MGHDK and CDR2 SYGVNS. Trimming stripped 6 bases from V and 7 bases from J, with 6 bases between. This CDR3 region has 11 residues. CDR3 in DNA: TGTGCCAGCAGGTGGGGTGAAAAACTGTTTTTT. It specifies CASRWGEKLFF.

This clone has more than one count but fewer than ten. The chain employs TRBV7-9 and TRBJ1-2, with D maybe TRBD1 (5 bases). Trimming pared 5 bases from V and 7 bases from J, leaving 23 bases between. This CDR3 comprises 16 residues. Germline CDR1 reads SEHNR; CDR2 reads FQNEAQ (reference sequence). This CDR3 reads CASSPAVAGFYSGYTF. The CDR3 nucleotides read TGTGCCAGCAGCCCGGCCGTAGCAGGGTTTTATTCTGGCTACACCTTC.

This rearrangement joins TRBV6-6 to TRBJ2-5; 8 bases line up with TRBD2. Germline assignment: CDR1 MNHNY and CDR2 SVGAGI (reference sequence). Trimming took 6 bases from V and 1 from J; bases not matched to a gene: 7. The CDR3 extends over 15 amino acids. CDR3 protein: CASSYLRGGQETQYF. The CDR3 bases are TGTGCCAGCAGCTACCTTCGGGGGGGCCAAGAGACCCAGTACTTC.

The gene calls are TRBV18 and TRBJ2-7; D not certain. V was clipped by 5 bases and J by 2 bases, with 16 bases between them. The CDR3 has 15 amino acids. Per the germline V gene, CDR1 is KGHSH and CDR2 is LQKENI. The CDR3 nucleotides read TGTGCCAGCTCAACCAGGTCCTGGCCCACCTACGAGCAGTACTTC. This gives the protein CASSTRSWPTYEQYF.

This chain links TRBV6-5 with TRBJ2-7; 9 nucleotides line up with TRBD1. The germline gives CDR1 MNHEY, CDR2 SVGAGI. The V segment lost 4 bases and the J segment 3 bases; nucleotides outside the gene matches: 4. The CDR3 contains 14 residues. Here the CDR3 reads CASSFGTGIYEQYF. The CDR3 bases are TGTGCCAGCAGTTTTGGGACAGGGATCTACGAGCAGTACTTC.

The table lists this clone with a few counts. In DNA, the CDR3 is TGTGCCAGCAGCCTCGGACAGGGCCAAGAGCAGTACTTC. This encodes CASSLGQGQEQYF. This chain links TRBV7-6 with TRBJ2-7, with 8 bases that match TRBD1. The CDR3 loop spans 13 amino acids. CDR1 is SGHVS, CDR2 FNYEAQ, per germline. V was pared by 5 bases and J by 7 bases, with 7 bases of the junction left unmatched.

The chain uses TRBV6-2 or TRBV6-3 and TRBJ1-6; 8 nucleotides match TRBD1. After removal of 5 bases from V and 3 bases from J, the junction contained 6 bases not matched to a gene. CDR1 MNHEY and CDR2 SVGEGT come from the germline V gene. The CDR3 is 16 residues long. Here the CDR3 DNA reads TGTGCCAGCAGTCCCCGGACAGGGTTCTATAATTCACCCCTCCACTTT. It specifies CASSPRTGFYNSPLHF.

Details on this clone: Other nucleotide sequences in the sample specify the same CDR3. Here the CDR3 reads CASRRDYGYTF. The CDR3 DNA follows: TGTGCCAGCCGTCGGGACTATGGCTACACCTTC. The genes are TRBV6-5 and TRBJ1-2; D is ambiguous. Per germline, CDR1 MNHEY and CDR2 SVGAGI. V lost 8 bases and J 3 bases, leaving 7 bases between the germline ends. This CDR3 comprises 11 residues.

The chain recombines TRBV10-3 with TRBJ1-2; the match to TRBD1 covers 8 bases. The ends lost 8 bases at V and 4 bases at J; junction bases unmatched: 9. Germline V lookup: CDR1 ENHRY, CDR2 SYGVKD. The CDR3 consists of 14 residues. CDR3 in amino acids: CAIFPDRDSYGYTF. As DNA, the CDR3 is TGTGCCATCTTCCCGGACAGGGACTCCTATGGCTACACCTTC.

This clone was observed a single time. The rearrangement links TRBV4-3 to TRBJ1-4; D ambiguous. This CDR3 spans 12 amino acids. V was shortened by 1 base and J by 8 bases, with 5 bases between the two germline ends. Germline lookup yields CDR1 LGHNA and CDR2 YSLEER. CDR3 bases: TGCGCCAGCAGCCAAGTAAACGAAAAACTGTTTTTT. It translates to CASSQVNEKLFF.

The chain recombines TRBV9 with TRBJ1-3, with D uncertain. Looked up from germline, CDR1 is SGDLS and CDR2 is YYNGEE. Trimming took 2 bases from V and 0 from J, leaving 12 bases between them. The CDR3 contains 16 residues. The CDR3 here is CASSVHLDSSGNTIYF. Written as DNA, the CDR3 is TGTGCCAGCAGCGTCCACCTCGATTCCTCTGGAAACACCATATATTTT.

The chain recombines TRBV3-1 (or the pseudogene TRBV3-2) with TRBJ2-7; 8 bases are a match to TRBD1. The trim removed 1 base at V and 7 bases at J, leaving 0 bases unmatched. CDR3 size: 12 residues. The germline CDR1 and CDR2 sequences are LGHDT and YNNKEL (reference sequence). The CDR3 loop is CASSQGTGEQYF. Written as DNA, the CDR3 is TGTGCCAGCAGCCAAGGGACAGGGGAGCAGTACTTC.

In DNA form, the CDR3 reads TGTGCCAGCAGGCAACTTACAGGAAACACCATATATTTT. Translated, it gives CASRQLTGNTIYF. The V gene is TRBV12-3 or TRBV12-4, the J gene TRBJ1-3, with unresolved D. The CDR3 totals 13 residues. The V end lost 6 bases, the J end lost 4 bases, and 10 bases lay between the germline ends.

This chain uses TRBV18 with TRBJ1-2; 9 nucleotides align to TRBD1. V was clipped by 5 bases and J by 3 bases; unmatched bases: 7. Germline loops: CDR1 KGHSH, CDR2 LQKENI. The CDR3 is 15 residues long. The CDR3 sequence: CASSSGQGSHYGYTF. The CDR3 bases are TGTGCCAGCTCATCAGGACAGGGGTCCCACTATGGCTACACCTTC.

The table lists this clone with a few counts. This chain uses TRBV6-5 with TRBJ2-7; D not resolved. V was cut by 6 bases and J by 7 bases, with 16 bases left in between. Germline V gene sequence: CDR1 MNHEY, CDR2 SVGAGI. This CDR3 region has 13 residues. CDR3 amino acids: CASRLTWGREQYF. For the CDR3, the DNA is TGTGCCAGCAGGCTGACCTGGGGTCGGGAGCAGTACTTC.